This TCR beta chain appears in the sequencing data of a study of blood T cell repertoires in COVID-19. Study overall: Sources were T cells, B-cell-depleted T cells, or PBMCs; the material itself was cDNA or gDNA.

With 9 bases removed from V and 6 bases from J, the gap between germline ends came to 15 bases. CDR1 is SGHDN and CDR2 is FVKESK in the germline V gene. The CDR3 is made up of 13 amino acids. Per the study methods: Amplification from reference gene primers served as the basis for estimated nucleated cell counts. Only in-frame clones appear in the TCRdb table, and some are missing; sequencing was by immunoSEQ multiplex PCR. That table furnishes V, J and clone size, whereas the DNA furnished D and trimming. This table has approximately 200,000 clones, about 90% appearing once. The chain has TRBV14 and TRBJ1-5, with D tentatively TRBD1 (5 bases). This TCR was sampled from a man aged 25 to 40 who had recovered from COVID-19. Sequenced sample: PBMCs or T cells enriched from blood (not recorded which). The CDR3 bases are TGTGCCAGTTCAATGGGGCCCGGTCAGCCCCAGCATTTT. Amino acid sequence: CASSMGPGQPQHF.